This T cell receptor beta chain was identified during a study of T cell repertoires in cytomegalovirus infection. MiXCR, run by TCRdb on the reads, gives a single entry per CDR3 protein. Here the sample spans some 270,000 distinct CDR3 sequences, about 18% being singletons. Germline CDR1 is MGHDK and CDR2 is SYGVNS. The CDR3 sequence is 15 residues long. V shed 3 bases, J shed 8 bases, and the junction held 8 bases outside the gene matches. The clonotype comes from a human donor in good health (CMV status not recorded). Some clones in this sample may be carry-over from other donors' samples. The sample taken for sequencing was CD8+ T cells from PBMCs. The gene calls are TRBV25-1 and TRBJ2-1; 9 positions match TRBD2. The CDR3 loop is CASSDGLAGMYEQFF. CDR3 nucleotide sequence: TGTGCCAGCAGTGATGGGCTAGCGGGGATGTATGAGCAGTTCTTC.